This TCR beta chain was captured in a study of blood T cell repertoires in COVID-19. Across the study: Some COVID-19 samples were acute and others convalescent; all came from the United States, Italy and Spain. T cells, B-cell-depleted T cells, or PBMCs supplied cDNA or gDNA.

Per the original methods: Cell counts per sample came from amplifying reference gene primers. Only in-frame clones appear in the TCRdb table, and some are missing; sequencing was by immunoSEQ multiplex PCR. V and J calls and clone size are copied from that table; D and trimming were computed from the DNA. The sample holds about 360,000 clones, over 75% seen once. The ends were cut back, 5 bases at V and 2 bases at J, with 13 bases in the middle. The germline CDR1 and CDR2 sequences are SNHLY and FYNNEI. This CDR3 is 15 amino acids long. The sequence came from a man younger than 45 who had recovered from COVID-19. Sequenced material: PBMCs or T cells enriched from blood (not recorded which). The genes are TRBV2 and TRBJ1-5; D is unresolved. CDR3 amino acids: CASSWADQGNQPQHF. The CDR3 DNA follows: TGTGCCAGCAGTTGGGCCGACCAAGGCAATCAGCCCCAGCATTTT.